These 16 T cell receptor beta chains were sequenced from one sample in a study of CD8 T cells in ankylosing spondylitis. TCRdb reprocessed the 5' RACE reads with MiXCR, giving one entry per CDR3 protein. The sample lists about 300,000 distinct CDR3 sequences; 20% were seen once. Source material: blood, either unsorted or a sorted T cell fraction (not recorded which). These TCRs come from a female donor with ankylosing spondylitis or in good health (not recorded which).

This clonotype was counted only a few times. The gene calls are TRBV19 and TRBJ1-2, with D unclear. Trimming took off 4 bases at V and 7 bases at J, with 10 bases between the two ends. This CDR3 spans 12 amino acids. CDR1 and CDR2 (germline): LNHDA, SQIVND (reference sequence). CDR3 protein: CASSRTETGYTF. The CDR3 DNA follows: TGTGCCAGTAGTAGGACGGAAACTGGCTACACCTTC.

This clonotype came up a few times. The chain joins TRBV7-2 to TRBJ2-1; possibly TRBD2 for D (6 bases). Germline lookup yields CDR1 SGHTA and CDR2 FQGNSA. The CDR3 contains 13 residues. Trimming cost V 6 bases and J 4 bases, with 10 bases left between them. The chain's CDR3 is CASRQRVYNEQFF. The CDR3 bases are TGTGCCAGCAGACAGCGGGTATACAATGAGCAGTTCTTC. Based on the CDR3 plus reference TRBV7-2 and TRBJ2-1, the full variable domain is GAGVSQSPSNKVTEKGKDVELRCDPISGHTALYWYRQSLGQGLEFLIYFQGNSAPDKSGLPSDRFSAERTGGSVSTLTIQRTQQEDSAVYLCASRQRVYNEQFFGPGTRLTVL.

This clonotype has only a few counts. V is TRBV9 and J is TRBJ2-3; D tentatively reads TRBD1 or TRBD2 (5 bases each). The V gene's germline CDR1 is SGDLS and CDR2 YYNGEE. The CDR3 runs 15 residues. V shed 3 bases and J shed 6 bases, with 17 bases lying between them. CDR3 in DNA: TGTGCCAGCAGCGAGACCGGGACCCCGCAGGATACGCAGTATTTT. This translates into CASSETGTPQDTQYF.

This rearrangement joins TRBV9 to TRBJ2-6; a possible D gene is TRBD2 (5 bases). This CDR3 is 14 amino acids long. Germline V lookup: CDR1 SGDLS, CDR2 YYNGEE. With 7 bases removed from V and 0 bases from J, the gap between germline ends came to 8 bases. The CDR3 DNA reads TGTGCCAGCGCGAGCGGCTCTGGGGCCAACGTCCTGACTTTC. It encodes CASASGSGANVLTF.

The sample holds a few counts of this clonotype. V usage is TRBV4-3 and J usage is TRBJ2-1, with 14 bases aligning to TRBD2. Germline CDR1 is LGHNA and CDR2 is YSLEER. Trimming took 0 bases from V and 7 from J; bases not matched to a gene: 14. This CDR3 is 20 amino acids long. The CDR3 reads CASSQDLGTSGRLGRNEQFF. CDR3 sequence (DNA): TGCGCCAGCAGCCAAGACCTAGGGACTAGCGGGAGATTGGGCAGGAATGAGCAGTTCTTC.

This clonotype was seen repeatedly, ten times or more. The gene calls are TRBV28 and TRBJ1-1; no firm D call. CDR1 is MDHEN and CDR2 is SYDVKM in the germline V gene. The V and J ends lost 3 bases and 0 bases respectively, with 8 bases between them. This CDR3 region has 14 residues. The CDR3 DNA reads TGTGCCAGCAGTTTGGGGAACGTGAACACTGAAGCTTTCTTT. Amino acid sequence: CASSLGNVNTEAFF. The complete variable domain, with remaining parts taken from reference TRBV28 and TRBJ1-1, reads DVKVTQSSRYLVKRTGEKVFLECVQDMDHENMFWYRQDPGLGLRLIYFSYDVKMKEKGDIPEGYSVSREKKERFSLILESASTNQTSMYLCASSLGNVNTEAFFGQGTRLTVV.

This clonotype was recorded many times. The chain recombines TRBV4-2 with TRBJ2-5; weak D call: TRBD2 (5 bases). CDR1 is LGHNA and CDR2 is YNFKEQ in the germline V gene. Trimming removed 1 base at V and 5 bases at J, with 11 bases between. The CDR3 has 14 residues. CDR3 in amino acids: CASSQVMRAETQYF. The CDR3 DNA is TGTGCCAGCAGCCAAGTTATGAGGGCGGAGACCCAGTACTTC.

The V call is TRBV3-1, the J call TRBJ2-3; perhaps D is TRBD1 or TRBD2 (6 bases each). Trimming took 6 bases from V and 2 from J, leaving 15 bases between them. The germline V gene encodes CDR1 LGHDT and CDR2 YNNKEL (reference sequence). CDR3 length equals 15 residues. The CDR3 DNA is TGTGCCAGCAGGCAACGGGGGCGAAACACAGATACGCAGTATTTT. Its protein product is CASRQRGRNTDTQYF.

This chain joins TRBV4-3 and TRBJ1-4, with D unclear. CDR1 and CDR2 (germline): LGHNA, YSLEER. Between the trimmed V and J ends, which lost 2 bases and 2 bases, there was a span of 12 bases. This CDR3 spans 16 amino acids. The CDR3 DNA reads TGCGCCAGCAGCCAAACTCTATGGTCGACTAATGAAAAACTGTTTTTT. Translating it yields CASSQTLWSTNEKLFF.

CDR3 nucleotides: TGTGCCAGCTCAACAGGGACTGGTCGTGGAAACACCATATATTTT. Its protein is CASSTGTGRGNTIYF. This chain links TRBV18 with TRBJ1-3; TRBD1 is a possible D gene (6 bases). Germline lookup yields CDR1 KGHSH and CDR2 LQKENI. V gave up 5 bases and J gave up 3 bases, with 14 bases separating them. The CDR3 has 15 residues.

This clonotype was seen a few times. Here the CDR3 reads CASRRGEAFF. CDR3 bases: TGTGCCAGCAGGCGGGGTGAAGCTTTCTTT. V gene TRBV2 combines with J gene TRBJ1-1; no clear D. V shed 6 bases and J shed 7 bases, with 6 bases lying between them. CDR3 length equals 10 residues. The germline CDR1 and CDR2 sequences are SNHLY and FYNNEI.

In this sample, this clonotype turned up a few times. The chain combines TRBV4-3 with TRBJ2-4; the D is unclear. CDR1 LGHNA and CDR2 YSLEER come from the germline V gene. V lost 1 base to trimming and J lost 0 bases, with 4 bases between them. CDR3 length equals 14 residues. CDR3 nucleotide sequence: TGCGCCAGCAGCCAAGGCTTAGCCAAAAACATTCAGTACTTC. It is translated as CASSQGLAKNIQYF.

This clonotype came up a few times. The genes are TRBV7-9 and TRBJ2-6; D unresolved. With 3 bases removed from V and 0 bases from J, the gap between germline ends came to 9 bases. The CDR3 loop spans 16 amino acids. Looked up from germline, CDR1 is SEHNR and CDR2 is FQNEAQ (reference sequence). CDR3 bases: TGTGCCAGCAGCTTTAGGCCAACCTCTGGGGCCAACGTCCTGACTTTC. Translated: CASSFRPTSGANVLTF.

This clonotype was counted a few times. V usage is TRBV18 and J usage is TRBJ2-1, with D possibly TRBD2 on 6 matching bases. Germline V lookup: CDR1 KGHSH, CDR2 LQKENI. V was cut by 1 base and J by 4 bases, with 17 bases left in between. The CDR3 runs to 17 residues. CDR3: CASSPHAAGGGYNEQFF. The CDR3 region has the DNA TGTGCCAGCTCACCACACGCAGCGGGCGGTGGGTACAATGAGCAGTTCTTC.

This sequence joins TRBV5-6 and TRBJ1-5; no clear D gene. Between the trimmed V and J ends, which lost 3 bases and 0 bases, there was a span of 16 bases. CDR1 is SGHDT and CDR2 is YYEEEE in the germline V gene. This CDR3 comprises 17 residues. The CDR3 DNA reads TGTGCCAGCAGCTCCGGACGAAGACGTCGTAGCAATCAGCCCCAGCATTTT. Its protein is CASSSGRRRRSNQPQHF.

This clonotype was detected many times. The chain has TRBV28 and TRBJ2-1, with TRBD2 identical over 10 bases. The CDR3 sequence is 18 residues long. Germline V lookup: CDR1 MDHEN, CDR2 SYDVKM. V was clipped by 3 bases and J by 0 bases; unmatched bases: 8. The chain's CDR3 is CASSLFLAGVSSYNEQFF. The CDR3 region has the DNA TGTGCCAGCAGTTTGTTCCTAGCGGGAGTGAGCTCCTACAATGAGCAGTTCTTC.